The 22 T cell receptor beta chains given below trace back to one sample, sequenced in a study of beta chain features in type 1 diabetes. Of the isolated RNA, all was reverse transcribed, and so the sequenced material was expressed TCRB transcripts. TCRdb's table, derived via immunoSEQ multiplex PCR, lists solely in-frame clones and lacks some. The table lists fewer than 350,000 clones, approximately 16% of them singletons. Their cognate antigens are unknown. Regarding the study as a whole: A moderate, significant TCRB CDR3 shortening appeared in type 1 diabetes across four CD4+ subsets.

Source material: naive CD4+ T cells from blood. The receptors stem from a man aged 18 to 30 with type 1 diabetes.

This clone occurred a few times. J is TRBJ2-7 and V is TRBV7-9; 9 bases align to TRBD2. V dropped 6 bases and J dropped 0; count of bases not matched to a gene: 6. In germline, CDR1 is SEHNR, CDR2 FQNEAQ (reference sequence). The CDR3 is 15 amino acids. The CDR3 sequence: CASSLAGRSSYEQYF. CDR3 nucleotide sequence: TGTGCCAGCAGTCTAGCGGGGAGGAGCTCCTACGAGCAGTACTTC.

This clone showed up just a few times. The V call is TRBV20-1, the J call TRBJ2-7, with unresolved D. V shed 4 bases and J shed 3 bases, with 7 bases lying between them. The germline gives CDR1 DFQATT, CDR2 SNEGSKA (reference sequence). The CDR3 spans 11 residues. CDR3 in amino acids: CSATLSYEQYF. The CDR3 nucleotides are TGCAGTGCTACCCTCAGCTACGAGCAGTACTTC.

This clone was seen only a few times. V usage is TRBV4-3 and J usage is TRBJ1-5; TRBD1 is a possible D gene (5 bases). The CDR3 is made up of 13 amino acids. Germline CDR1 and CDR2: LGHNA and YSLEER. V gave up 3 bases and J gave up 4 bases, with 7 bases separating them. The CDR3 bases are TGCGCCAGCAGCCAGGACACGAATCAGCCCCAGCATTTT. Encoded protein: CASSQDTNQPQHF.

This clone was found a few times. The chain couples TRBV28 to TRBJ2-1, with 9 nucleotides matching TRBD2. Germline V gene lookup returns CDR1 MDHEN and CDR2 SYDVKM. The V gene end was trimmed by 3 bases and the J gene end by 14 bases; junction bases not matched to a gene: 2. The CDR3 has 11 residues. The CDR3 region has the DNA TGTGCCAGCAGTTTGGGACTAGCAGAGTTCTTC. Protein product: CASSLGLAEFF.

This clone was counted only a few times. The rearrangement uses TRBV19 and TRBJ2-1; D unclear. CDR3 length: 15 amino acids. Germline V gives CDR1 LNHDA, CDR2 SQIVND (reference sequence). V was clipped by 3 bases and J by 0 bases, with 9 bases between them. CDR3 DNA: TGTGCCAGTAGTATCAGGTTCCTCTCCTACAATGAGCAGTTCTTC. This translates into CASSIRFLSYNEQFF.

On this clone: Other nucleotide sequences from this sample produce the same CDR3. CDR3 amino acids: CASSLAGGPTDTQYF. The CDR3 nucleotides are TGTGCCAGCAGCTTAGCGGGGGGGCCGACAGATACGCAGTATTTT. The chain recombines TRBV7-2 with TRBJ2-3, with D possibly TRBD2 on 7 matching bases. The CDR3 sequence is 15 residues long. V gave up 0 bases and J gave up 3 bases, with 10 bases separating them. Germline V gives CDR1 SGHTA, CDR2 FQGNSA. Using reference TRBV7-2 and TRBJ2-3 for the parts outside the CDR3, the full variable domain is GAGVSQSPSNKVTEKGKDVELRCDPISGHTALYWYRQSLGQGLEFLIYFQGNSAPDKSGLPSDRFSAERTGGSVSTLTIQRTQQEDSAVYLCASSLAGGPTDTQYFGPGTRLTVL.

This clone has a handful of counts. The V and J genes are TRBV7-9 and TRBJ2-7; no firm D call. Trimming shortened V by 2 bases and J by 3 bases, and 5 bases separated the two germline ends. Germline loops: CDR1 SEHNR, CDR2 FQNEAQ (reference sequence). CDR3 size: 12 residues. The CDR3 nucleotides read TGTGCCAGCAGCTTACACTTCTACGAGCAGTACTTC. Translating gives CASSLHFYEQYF.

J is TRBJ2-5 and V is TRBV7-2; 11 nucleotides agree with TRBD2. The V gene end was trimmed by 2 bases and the J gene end by 0 bases; junction bases not matched to a gene: 2. The CDR3 sequence is 16 residues long. Germline V CDR1 and CDR2: SGHTA, FQGNSA. The CDR3 coding sequence is TGTGCCAGCAGCTTATCACTAGCGGGAGACCAAGAGACCCAGTACTTC. It yields the protein CASSLSLAGDQETQYF.

V is TRBV14 and J is TRBJ2-1; 7 bases match TRBD2. The CDR3 loop spans 13 amino acids. Germline CDR1 and CDR2: SGHDN and FVKESK. Trimming at V came to 4 bases and at J to 9 bases, leaving 6 bases not matched to a gene. CDR3 amino acids: CASSLRQRGEQFF. For the CDR3, the DNA is TGTGCCAGCAGCCTCAGACAGCGGGGTGAGCAGTTCTTC.

The rearrangement uses TRBV5-1 and TRBJ2-7; D may be TRBD2 (5 bases). Trimming stripped 6 bases from V and 1 base from J, with 17 bases between. The CDR3 spans 15 residues. Germline V CDR1 and CDR2: SGHRS, YFSETQ. CDR3 loop: CASTPRGDGSYEQYF. The CDR3 nucleotides are TGCGCCAGCACCCCCCGGGGTGATGGATCCTACGAGCAGTACTTC.

This clone was detected a few times. The V and J genes are TRBV11-2 and TRBJ2-4; TRBD1 is a possible D gene (6 bases). The CDR3 is 13 amino acids. V was trimmed by 3 bases and J by 8 bases, leaving 11 bases between them. CDR1 and CDR2 from the germline V gene are SGHAT and FQNNGV. As DNA, the CDR3 is TGTGCCAGCAGCTTTGGCAGGGGAGACATTCAGTACTTC. Protein product: CASSFGRGDIQYF. Complete variable domain (other parts from reference TRBV11-2 and TRBJ2-4): EAGVAQSPRYKIIEKRQSVAFWCNPISGHATLYWYQQILGQGPKLLIQFQNNGVVDDSQLPKDRFSAERLKGVDSTLKIQPAKLEDSAVYLCASSFGRGDIQYFGAGTRLSVL.

This clone was seen a handful of times. The chain carries TRBV9 and TRBJ2-3, with 12 bases identical to TRBD2. Germline trimming cut 1 base from V and 3 bases from J; bases unmatched to any gene: 9. The CDR3 is made up of 18 amino acids. Germline V gives CDR1 SGDLS, CDR2 YYNGEE. CDR3 in amino acids: CASSVLSSGGARTDTQYF. The CDR3, as DNA: TGTGCCAGCAGCGTACTGTCTAGCGGGGGGGCGAGAACAGATACGCAGTATTTT.

The gene calls are TRBV25-1 and TRBJ1-2, with TRBD1 identical over 9 bases. V gave up 3 bases and J gave up 4 bases; unmatched junction bases: 6. The CDR3 is 15 amino acids. Germline V gene sequence: CDR1 MGHDK, CDR2 SYGVNS. The CDR3 reads CASSDPGQGIYGYTF. The DNA of the CDR3 is TGTGCCAGCAGTGACCCGGGACAGGGAATCTATGGCTACACCTTC.

This clone was detected only a few times. The chain links TRBV7-2 to TRBJ2-5; TRBD2 is a possible D gene (5 bases). CDR1 is SGHTA and CDR2 is FQGNSA in the germline V gene. The CDR3 length is 14 residues. V lost 6 bases, J lost 4 bases, and 15 bases lay in between. The CDR3 DNA reads TGTGCCAGCAGTCTAAACGGGGTTCCAGAGACCCAGTACTTC. It yields the protein CASSLNGVPETQYF.

This clone showed up just a few times. The rearrangement links TRBV18 to TRBJ2-7; D is perhaps TRBD2 (5 bases). Trimming took 2 bases from V and 4 from J, leaving 12 bases between them. Germline lookup yields CDR1 KGHSH and CDR2 LQKENI. This CDR3 comprises 14 residues. The chain's CDR3 is CASSPVQRGYEQYF. CDR3 coding DNA: TGTGCCAGCTCACCAGTTCAACGGGGTTACGAGCAGTACTTC.

The chain employs TRBV20-1 and TRBJ2-5; no clear D. CDR3 length equals 11 residues. CDR1 DFQATT and CDR2 SNEGSKA come from the germline V gene (reference sequence). Between the trimmed V and J ends, which lost 6 bases and 5 bases, there was a span of 10 bases. Here the CDR3 reads CSAFSWETQYF. In DNA, the CDR3 is TGCAGTGCCTTTAGCTGGGAGACCCAGTACTTC.

The chain has TRBV7-2 and TRBJ1-2, with TRBD1 identical over 7 bases. V gave up 7 bases and J gave up 0 bases; unmatched junction bases: 11. Germline CDR1 reads SGHTA; CDR2 reads FQGNSA. The CDR3 has 16 amino acids. The CDR3 sequence is CASTSSGDRANYGYTF. The CDR3 DNA reads as TGTGCCAGCACCTCCTCCGGGGACAGAGCTAACTATGGCTACACCTTC. The full variable domain, completed using reference TRBV7-2 and TRBJ1-2, is GAGVSQSPSNKVTEKGKDVELRCDPISGHTALYWYRQSLGQGLEFLIYFQGNSAPDKSGLPSDRFSAERTGGSVSTLTIQRTQQEDSAVYLCASTSSGDRANYGYTFGSGTRLTVV.

This clone has a handful of counts. The chain joins TRBV28 to TRBJ2-5; 10 nucleotides match TRBD1. V lost 6 bases and J lost 7; bases outside the gene matches: 14. The CDR3 runs 16 residues. Per germline, CDR1 MDHEN and CDR2 SYDVKM. CDR3 sequence (DNA): TGTGCCAGCAGGGCGGCGGGACAGGGGCCAAGAGGGACCCAGTACTTC. It codes for CASRAAGQGPRGTQYF.

This chain links TRBV7-2 with TRBJ2-5; 7 bases map to TRBD1. Germline V gene lookup returns CDR1 SGHTA and CDR2 FQGNSA. The CDR3 is 14 residues long. The J segment lost 2 bases and the V segment lost 5 bases, leaving 5 bases of the junction unmatched. The CDR3 loop is CASSPRDSQETQYF. In nucleotides, the CDR3 is TGTGCCAGCAGCCCCAGGGACAGTCAAGAGACCCAGTACTTC.

The chain is built from TRBV6-5 and TRBJ2-5, with no clear D. The V end lost 2 bases, the J end lost 9 bases, and 13 bases lay between the germline ends. The CDR3 sequence is 13 residues long. Germline loops: CDR1 MNHEY, CDR2 SVGAGI. In DNA, the CDR3 is TGTGCCAGCAGTTACGAGTACAGACGATCCCAGTACTTC. This gives the protein CASSYEYRRSQYF.

A few counts support this clone. In nucleotides, the CDR3 is TGCGCCAGCAGCCCGGGACAGGCCCCCTACAATGAGCAGTTCTTC. This codes for CASSPGQAPYNEQFF. The chain has TRBV5-1 and TRBJ2-1, with 8 bases identical to TRBD1. CDR1 and CDR2 from the germline V gene are SGHRS and YFSETQ. The CDR3 runs 15 residues. The V and J ends lost 4 bases and 2 bases, in that order; junction bases with no gene match: 5.

This clone was found a few times. The chain links TRBV5-4 to TRBJ2-5; TRBD2 aligns across 13 bases. The trim removed 0 bases at V and 2 bases at J, leaving 4 bases unmatched. The CDR3 is made up of 17 amino acids. Germline V CDR1 and CDR2: SGHNT, YYREEE (reference sequence). The CDR3 coding sequence is TGTGCCAGCAGCTTGGGGGTACTAGCGGGGGGGCAAGAGACCCAGTACTTC. Translating it yields CASSLGVLAGGQETQYF.